A single sample gave rise to the 26 T cell receptor beta chains below, sequenced in a study of T cell repertoires in cytomegalovirus infection. TCRdb reprocessed the reads via MiXCR and lists one record per CDR3 protein. The sample records approximately 590,000 distinct CDR3 sequences, just under 40% being singletons. Their antigens are not known. The sample here was cultured PBMCs, taken from culture after CMV antigen stimulation. These receptors were obtained from a human donor in good health (CMV status not recorded). Some clones in this sample may be carry-over from other donors' samples.

The chain employs TRBV6-5 and TRBJ1-1; the D is unclear. Between the trimmed V and J ends, which lost 1 base and 1 base, there was a span of 10 bases. This CDR3 contains 15 residues. Germline values: CDR1 MNHEY, CDR2 SVGAGI. CDR3 residues: CASSYWGGRNTEAFF. The CDR3 coding sequence is TGTGCCAGCAGTTACTGGGGAGGGAGGAACACTGAAGCTTTCTTT.

J is TRBJ1-5 and V is TRBV12-3 or TRBV12-4; the D gene is possibly TRBD1 (6 bases). V lost 4 bases, J lost 6 bases, and 10 bases lay in between. CDR3 length equals 13 residues. The CDR3 sequence: CASSSRDIQPQHF. The CDR3 coding sequence is TGTGCCAGCAGTTCGCGGGACATTCAGCCCCAGCATTTT.

This chain joins TRBV30 and TRBJ2-7; D is tentatively TRBD1 or TRBD2 (5 bases each). Deletions cut 0 bases from V and 5 bases from J, with 14 bases between. Looked up from germline, CDR1 is GTSNPN and CDR2 is SVGIG (reference sequence). The CDR3 is 14 amino acids. CDR3: CAWSVWGIVHEQYF. The CDR3 DNA is TGTGCCTGGAGTGTTTGGGGGATTGTCCACGAGCAGTACTTC.

This clonotype was observed a handful of times. The chain joins TRBV7-8 to TRBJ1-5; TRBD1 is a possible D gene (6 bases). Deletions cut 4 bases from V and 5 bases from J, with 18 bases between. Germline loops: CDR1 SGHVS, CDR2 FQNEAQ. The CDR3 spans 16 residues. This CDR3 is CASSSYRVSQHQPQHF. DNA of the CDR3: TGTGCCAGCAGCTCGTACAGGGTCTCCCAACATCAGCCCCAGCATTTT.

The table lists this clonotype with a few counts. V gene TRBV7-2 combines with J gene TRBJ1-2; D gene unclear. The CDR3 loop spans 14 amino acids. CDR1 and CDR2 (germline): SGHTA, FQGNSA. Between the trimmed V and J ends, which lost 2 bases and 2 bases, there was a span of 9 bases. The CDR3, as DNA: TGTGCCAGCAGCTTAATAGGGAGGAACTATGGCTACACCTTC. Protein sequence: CASSLIGRNYGYTF.

The V and J genes are TRBV6-2 or TRBV6-3 and TRBJ2-1; 15 nucleotides align to TRBD2. CDR1 is MNHEY, CDR2 SVGEGT, per germline. This CDR3 is built from 13 residues. The ends lost 10 bases at V and 9 bases at J; junction bases unmatched: 4. This CDR3 reads CAIGTSGRFEQFF. The CDR3 nucleotides read TGTGCCATCGGGACTAGCGGGAGGTTTGAGCAGTTCTTC.

This clonotype was seen many times. The chain couples TRBV7-2 to TRBJ2-1; tentative D call: TRBD1 (5 bases). V lost 3 bases to trimming and J lost 5 bases, with 14 bases between them. Per the germline V gene, CDR1 is SGHTA and CDR2 is FQGNSA. The CDR3 has 15 residues. The CDR3 loop is CASSFGRGVNNEQFF. The CDR3 bases are TGTGCCAGCAGCTTTGGAAGGGGTGTGAACAATGAGCAGTTCTTC.

V usage is TRBV19 and J usage is TRBJ2-2; TRBD1 is a possible D gene (6 bases). This CDR3 region has 14 residues. Germline V gene sequence: CDR1 LNHDA, CDR2 SQIVND (reference sequence). The V end was cut by 5 bases, the J end by 4 bases, with 11 bases between. In nucleotides, the CDR3 is TGTGCCAGTAGTGCCTACAGGGTCACCGGGGAGCTGTTTTTT. It yields the protein CASSAYRVTGELFF.

This clonotype was counted only a few times. The chain has TRBV4-1 and TRBJ1-2; TRBD1 might be the D (6 bases). Trimming cost V 4 bases and J 3 bases, with 21 bases left between them. The CDR3 sequence is 17 residues long. Germline V gene sequence: CDR1 MGHRA, CDR2 YSYEKL. The CDR3 DNA is TGCGCCAGCAGCCTCAAGTCCCCGGGTGCAGGGGACTATGGCTACACCTTC. Residues: CASSLKSPGAGDYGYTF.

J is TRBJ1-1 and V is TRBV7-6, with 7 bases lining up with TRBD1. Losses at the gene ends were 3 bases for V and 3 bases for J; bases not matched to a gene: 10. Germline values: CDR1 SGHVS, CDR2 FNYEAQ. The CDR3 extends over 16 amino acids. The CDR3 coding sequence is TGTGCCAGCAGCTTCGACAGGGTGGGGCGGGACACTGAAGCTTTCTTT. This encodes CASSFDRVGRDTEAFF.

The chain carries TRBV4-1 and TRBJ2-7; D is undetermined. The CDR3 is made up of 16 amino acids. Looked up from germline, CDR1 is MGHRA and CDR2 is YSYEKL. The germline V and J ends were trimmed by 0 bases and 5 bases, with 17 bases remaining between them. The DNA of the CDR3 is TGCGCCAGCAGCCAAGAAGGAGTCGGTACCGTGGACGAGCAGTACTTC. It yields the protein CASSQEGVGTVDEQYF.

A few counts support this clonotype. V and J are TRBV28 and TRBJ2-1, with D possibly called TRBD1 or TRBD2 (6 bases each). There are 12 residues in the CDR3. The V and J ends lost 3 bases and 10 bases respectively, with 10 bases between them. The germline V gene has CDR1 MDHEN and CDR2 SYDVKM. This CDR3 reads CASSFWGAEQFF. CDR3 sequence (DNA): TGTGCCAGCAGTTTTTGGGGGGCCGAGCAGTTCTTC.

This clonotype was detected ten times or more. The genes are TRBV7-2 and TRBJ2-7; no definite D call. V shed 8 bases and J shed 0 bases, with 11 bases lying between them. The CDR3 is 13 amino acids. Looked up from germline, CDR1 is SGHTA and CDR2 is FQGNSA. CDR3 sequence: CASGGGYSYEQYF. DNA of the CDR3: TGTGCCAGCGGCGGCGGCTACTCCTACGAGCAGTACTTC. Full variable domain (missing parts from reference TRBV7-2 and TRBJ2-7): GAGVSQSPSNKVTEKGKDVELRCDPISGHTALYWYRQSLGQGLEFLIYFQGNSAPDKSGLPSDRFSAERTGGSVSTLTIQRTQQEDSAVYLCASGGGYSYEQYFGPGTRLTVT.

In its sample, this clonotype was seen a few times. V and J are TRBV7-8 and TRBJ2-3; 7 bases line up with TRBD2. V lost 0 bases to trimming and J lost 5 bases; unmatched junction nucleotides: 8. The CDR3 consists of 16 residues. CDR1 and CDR2 from the germline V gene are SGHVS and FQNEAQ. For the CDR3, the DNA is TGTGCCAGCAGCTTAGCGGGTTGGGGGGGGGTAGATACGCAGTATTTT. It codes for CASSLAGWGGVDTQYF.

This clonotype was observed a handful of times. The gene calls are TRBV7-4 and TRBJ2-1; no firm D call. Germline V gene lookup returns CDR1 SGHVT and CDR2 SQSDAQ. The germline V and J ends were trimmed by 7 bases and 4 bases, with 11 bases remaining between them. This CDR3 is built from 13 residues. CDR3 region: CASTIGQYNEQFF. CDR3 DNA sequence: TGTGCCAGCACCATTGGGCAGTACAATGAGCAGTTCTTC.

There are a few counts of this clonotype. The chain links TRBV7-2 to TRBJ1-3; D is perhaps TRBD1 (5 bases). V was cut by 5 bases and J by 0 bases, with 8 bases left in between. The CDR3 contains 14 residues. Germline CDR1 is SGHTA and CDR2 is FQGNSA. The CDR3 protein is CASSIDSSGNTIYF. CDR3 DNA: TGTGCCAGCAGCATCGACAGCTCTGGAAACACCATATATTTT.

This chain joins TRBV10-3 and TRBJ2-7; D is tentatively TRBD1 or TRBD2 (5 bases each). This CDR3 spans 15 amino acids. With 7 bases removed from V and 4 bases from J, the gap between germline ends came to 20 bases. Germline V gene sequence: CDR1 ENHRY, CDR2 SYGVKD. The CDR3 bases are TGTGCCATCACCCGAGGGGAAGCTAATAGGTACGAGCAGTACTTC. Protein product: CAITRGEANRYEQYF.

The chain carries TRBV2 and TRBJ1-6, with a weak D call TRBD1 (6 bases). The CDR3 extends over 14 amino acids. Trimming removed 6 bases from V and 10 bases from J, with 16 bases in between. The germline CDR1 and CDR2 sequences are SNHLY and FYNNEI. CDR3 DNA: TGTGCCAGCAGCGGAGGGACAAGGGCCTCACCCCTCCACTTT. Amino acids: CASSGGTRASPLHF. The whole variable domain, remainder taken from reference TRBV2 and TRBJ1-6, is EPEVTQTPSHQVTQMGQEVILRCVPISNHLYFYWYRQILGQKVEFLVSFYNNEISEKSEIFDDQFSVERPDGSNFTLKIRSTKLEDSAMYFCASSGGTRASPLHFGNGTRLTVT.

The CDR3 DNA reads as TGTGCCAGCAGCTTCGGAGTGGGATATGAGCAGTTCTTC. As protein: CASSFGVGYEQFF. This chain uses TRBV7-2 with TRBJ2-1; D gene unclear. The CDR3 extends over 13 amino acids. Trimming removed 3 bases from V and 8 bases from J, with 11 bases in between. CDR1 is SGHTA, CDR2 FQGNSA, per germline.

The chain employs TRBV5-5 and TRBJ1-2, with D unresolved. Germline lookup yields CDR1 SGHKS and CDR2 YYEKEE (reference sequence). The CDR3 sequence is 15 residues long. V lost 0 bases and J lost 1, with 10 bases in between. The CDR3: CASSLGTAGNYGYTF. CDR3 DNA: TGTGCCAGCAGCTTGGGGACGGCGGGTAACTATGGCTACACCTTC.

This clonotype was observed a few times. This chain joins TRBV6-5 and TRBJ1-3; no clear D. The CDR3 length is 16 residues. Germline V lookup: CDR1 MNHEY, CDR2 SVGAGI. The ends were cut back, 5 bases at V and 0 bases at J, with 14 bases in the middle. CDR3 in amino acids: CASSTKDPNSGNTIYF. CDR3 DNA: TGTGCCAGCAGTACTAAGGACCCCAACTCTGGAAACACCATATATTTT.

The chain couples TRBV4-1 to TRBJ1-2, with unresolved D. CDR3 size: 14 residues. The ends were cut back, 4 bases at V and 8 bases at J, with 17 bases in the middle. Germline CDR1 MGHRA, CDR2 YSYEKL. The CDR3 DNA is TGCGCCAGCAGCCCGACCCTGGCTCGGGAAGGCTACACCTTC. Protein sequence: CASSPTLAREGYTF.

The chain links TRBV29-1 to TRBJ2-1; 11 bases are shared with TRBD2. V was pared by 5 bases and J by 8 bases, with 8 bases of the junction left unmatched. Germline V gene data show CDR1 as SQVTM and CDR2 as ANQGSEA. This CDR3 has 14 amino acids. CDR3 region: CSVRTSGFRDEQFF. The CDR3 DNA reads as TGCAGCGTTCGGACTAGCGGGTTTAGGGATGAGCAGTTCTTC.

The DNA of the CDR3 is TGTGCCAGCAGTTTTAGGGGACAGGGTGCCTACGAGCAGTACTTC. The encoded protein is CASSFRGQGAYEQYF. The chain has TRBV12-3 or TRBV12-4 and TRBJ2-7; TRBD1 matches at 9 bases. The length of the CDR3 is 15 residues. Trimming at V came to 3 bases and at J to 2 bases, leaving 5 bases not matched to a gene.

The rearrangement joins TRBV7-2 to TRBJ2-7, with D hard to call. Germline CDR1 reads SGHTA; CDR2 reads FQGNSA. This CDR3 has 14 residues. Deletions cut 5 bases from V and 2 bases from J, with 13 bases between. In DNA form, the CDR3 reads TGTGCCAGCAGCCGTGGGCCATTAACCTACGAGCAGTACTTC. It yields the protein CASSRGPLTYEQYF.

Only a few counts were recorded for this clonotype. The CDR3 region has the DNA TGTGCCAGCGATCAACTGGACAGAAACTATGGCTACACCTTC. Its protein product is CASDQLDRNYGYTF. The V call is TRBV7-2, the J call TRBJ1-2, with a weak D call TRBD1 (6 bases). Trimming pared 8 bases from V and 2 bases from J, leaving 15 bases between. Germline assignment: CDR1 SGHTA and CDR2 FQGNSA. This CDR3 region has 14 residues.